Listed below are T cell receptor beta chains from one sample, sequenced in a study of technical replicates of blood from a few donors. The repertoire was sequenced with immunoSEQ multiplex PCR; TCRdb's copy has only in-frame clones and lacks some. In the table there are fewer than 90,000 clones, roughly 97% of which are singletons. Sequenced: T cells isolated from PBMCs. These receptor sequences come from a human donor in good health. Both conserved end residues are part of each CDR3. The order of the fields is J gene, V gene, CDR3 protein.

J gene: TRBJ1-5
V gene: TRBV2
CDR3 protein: CASSEMGQGGQPQHF

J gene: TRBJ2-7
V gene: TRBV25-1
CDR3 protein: CASNPNSRVEQYF

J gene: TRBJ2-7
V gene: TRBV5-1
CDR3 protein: CASSLATGGFYEQYF

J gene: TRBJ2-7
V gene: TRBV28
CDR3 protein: CASSSAGTDTYEQYF

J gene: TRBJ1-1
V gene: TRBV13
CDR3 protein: CASSPTVNTEAFF

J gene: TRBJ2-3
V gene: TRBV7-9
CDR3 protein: CASSIRRELPPDTQYF

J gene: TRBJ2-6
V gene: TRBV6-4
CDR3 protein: CASVERSPTPGANVLTF

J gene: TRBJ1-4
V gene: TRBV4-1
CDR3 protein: CASSQVGRDYEELFF

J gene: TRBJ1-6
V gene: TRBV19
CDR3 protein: CASSMGSSYNSPLHF

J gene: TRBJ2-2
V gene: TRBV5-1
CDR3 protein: CASSLAVPGELFF

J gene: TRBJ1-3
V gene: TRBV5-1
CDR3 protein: CASSLQGASGNTIYF

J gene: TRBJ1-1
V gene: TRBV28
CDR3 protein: CASSLVGGSTEAFF

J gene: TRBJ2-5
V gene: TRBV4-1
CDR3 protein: CASSWALQQETQYF

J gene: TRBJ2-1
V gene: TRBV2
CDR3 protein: CASLVERDNEQFF

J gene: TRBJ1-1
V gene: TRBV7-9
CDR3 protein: CASSLEGANTEAFF

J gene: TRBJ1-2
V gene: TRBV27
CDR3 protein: CASRASGDYGYTF

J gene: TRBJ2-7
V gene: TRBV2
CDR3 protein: CASSEIFGQGAYEQYF

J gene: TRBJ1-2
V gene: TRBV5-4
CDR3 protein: CASNMGGSYGYTF

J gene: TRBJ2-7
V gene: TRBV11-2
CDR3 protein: CASLQPGQGSYEQYF

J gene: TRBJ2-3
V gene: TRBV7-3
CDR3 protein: CASSLMAGSTDTQYF

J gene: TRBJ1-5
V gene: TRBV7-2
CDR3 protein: CASSVEQGSPQHF

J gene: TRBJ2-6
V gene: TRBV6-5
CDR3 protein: CASSRGLTGANVLTF

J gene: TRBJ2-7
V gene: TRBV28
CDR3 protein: CASSLPLRLSLNSYEQYF

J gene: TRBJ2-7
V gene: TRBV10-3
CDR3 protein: CAISAPGQGSGEQYF

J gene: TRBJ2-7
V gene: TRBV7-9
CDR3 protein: CASSLASGNPYEQYF

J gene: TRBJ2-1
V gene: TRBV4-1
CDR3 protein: CASSQDLPSGEDNEQFF

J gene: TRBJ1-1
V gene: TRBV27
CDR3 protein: CASSILTGSTEAFF

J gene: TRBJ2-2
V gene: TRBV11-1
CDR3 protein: CASSSPTTLAGPAGELFF

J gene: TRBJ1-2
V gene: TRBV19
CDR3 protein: CASSIPSNYGYTF

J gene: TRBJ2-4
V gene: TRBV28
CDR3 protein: CASRGYEVRGPKNIQYF

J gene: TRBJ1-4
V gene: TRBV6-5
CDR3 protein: CASSYDSYNEKLFF

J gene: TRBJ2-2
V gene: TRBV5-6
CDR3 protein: CASSLTSAGELFF

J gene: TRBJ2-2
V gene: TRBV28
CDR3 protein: CASSSPAREHTGELFF

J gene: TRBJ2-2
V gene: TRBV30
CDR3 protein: CAWSNSSGGAGELFF

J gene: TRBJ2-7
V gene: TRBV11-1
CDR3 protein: CASSLRGQGIYEQYF

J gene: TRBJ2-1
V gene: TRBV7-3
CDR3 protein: CASSLDRAGDNEQFF

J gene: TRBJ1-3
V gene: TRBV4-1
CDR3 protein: CASSQDIRGNTIYF

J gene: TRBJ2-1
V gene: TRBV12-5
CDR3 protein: CASSAAGVNEQFF

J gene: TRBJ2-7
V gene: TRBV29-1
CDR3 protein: CSVELAGVAYEQYF

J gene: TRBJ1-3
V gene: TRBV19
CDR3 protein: CASSDRGGFTIYF

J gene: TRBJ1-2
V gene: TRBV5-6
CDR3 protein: CASSTGTSGYGYTF

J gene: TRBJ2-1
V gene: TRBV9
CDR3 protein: CASSVSGVDDNEQFF

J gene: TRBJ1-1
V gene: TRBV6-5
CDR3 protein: CASSYGSLNTEAFF

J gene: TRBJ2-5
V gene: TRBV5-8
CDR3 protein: CASSPTGNQETQYF

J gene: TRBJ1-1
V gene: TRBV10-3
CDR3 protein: CAISPTAVNTEAFF

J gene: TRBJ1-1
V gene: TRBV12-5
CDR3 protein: CASGLELGTEAFF

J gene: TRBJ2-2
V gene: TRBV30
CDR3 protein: CAWSPNRVSSGGELFF

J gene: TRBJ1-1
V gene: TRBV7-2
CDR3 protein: CASSLTSGAVGIF

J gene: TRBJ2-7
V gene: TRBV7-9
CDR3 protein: CASSSGTSGSEQYF

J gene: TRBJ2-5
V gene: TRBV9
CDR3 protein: CASSVNVGGEETQYF

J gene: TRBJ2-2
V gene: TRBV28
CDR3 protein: CASSFLDFTNTGELFF

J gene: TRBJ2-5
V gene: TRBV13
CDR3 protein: CASSSRGPETQYF

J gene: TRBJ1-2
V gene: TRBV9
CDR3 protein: CASSVGQDYGYTF

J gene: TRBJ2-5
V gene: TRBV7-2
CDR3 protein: CASSLSLAGGQETQYF